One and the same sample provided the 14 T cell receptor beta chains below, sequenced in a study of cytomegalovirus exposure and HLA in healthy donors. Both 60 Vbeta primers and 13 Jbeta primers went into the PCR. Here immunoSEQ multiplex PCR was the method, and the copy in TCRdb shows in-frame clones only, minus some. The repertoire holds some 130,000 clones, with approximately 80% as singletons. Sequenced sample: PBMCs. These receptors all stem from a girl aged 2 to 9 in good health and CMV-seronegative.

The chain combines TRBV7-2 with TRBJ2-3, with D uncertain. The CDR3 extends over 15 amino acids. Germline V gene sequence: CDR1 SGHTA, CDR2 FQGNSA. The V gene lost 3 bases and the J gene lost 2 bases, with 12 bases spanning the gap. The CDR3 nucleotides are TGTGCCAGCAGCTTTGTGAACTACCTCACAGATACGCAGTATTTT. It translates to CASSFVNYLTDTQYF. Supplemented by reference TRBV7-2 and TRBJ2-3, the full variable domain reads GAGVSQSPSNKVTEKGKDVELRCDPISGHTALYWYRQSLGQGLEFLIYFQGNSAPDKSGLPSDRFSAERTGGSVSTLTIQRTQQEDSAVYLCASSFVNYLTDTQYFGPGTRLTVL.

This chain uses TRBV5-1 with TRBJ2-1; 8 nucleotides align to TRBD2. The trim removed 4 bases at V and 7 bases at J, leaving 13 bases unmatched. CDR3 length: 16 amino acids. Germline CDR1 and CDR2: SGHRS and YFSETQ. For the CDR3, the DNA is TGCGCCAGCAGCCGGGACGGCGTCACGGGGGGGAATGAGCAGTTCTTC. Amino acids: CASSRDGVTGGNEQFF. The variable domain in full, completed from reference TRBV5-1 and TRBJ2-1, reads KAGVTQTPRYLIKTRGQQVTLSCSPISGHRSVSWYQQTPGQGLQFLFEYFSETQRNKGNFPGRFSGRQFSNSRSEMNVSTLELGDSALYLCASSRDGVTGGNEQFFGPGTRLTVL.

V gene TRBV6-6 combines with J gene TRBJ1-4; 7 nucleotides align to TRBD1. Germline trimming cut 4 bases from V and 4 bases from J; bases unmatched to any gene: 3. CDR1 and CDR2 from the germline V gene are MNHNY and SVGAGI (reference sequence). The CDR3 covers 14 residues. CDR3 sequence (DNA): TGTGCCAGCAGTTGGGACAGAAATAATGAAAAACTGTTTTTT. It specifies CASSWDRNNEKLFF.

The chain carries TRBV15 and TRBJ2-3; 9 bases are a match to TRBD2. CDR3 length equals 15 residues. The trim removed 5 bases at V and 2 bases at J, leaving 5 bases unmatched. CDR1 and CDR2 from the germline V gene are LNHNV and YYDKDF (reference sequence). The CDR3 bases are TGTGCCACCAGCGTCAGACTAGCGGTCACAGATACGCAGTATTTT. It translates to CATSVRLAVTDTQYF.

CDR3 sequence reads: CASSIEPAGVNEQFF. DNA for the CDR3: TGTGCCAGTAGTATAGAGCCAGCGGGAGTGAATGAGCAGTTCTTC. V usage is TRBV19 and J usage is TRBJ2-1; 8 bases fit TRBD2. Germline trimming cut 0 bases from V and 7 bases from J; bases unmatched to any gene: 5. The CDR3 loop spans 15 amino acids. Per the germline V gene, CDR1 is LNHDA and CDR2 is SQIVND (reference sequence).

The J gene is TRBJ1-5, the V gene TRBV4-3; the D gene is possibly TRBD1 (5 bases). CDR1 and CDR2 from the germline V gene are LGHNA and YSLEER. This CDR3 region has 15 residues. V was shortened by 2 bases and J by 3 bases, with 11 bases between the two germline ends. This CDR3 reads CASSQHIRDNQPQHF. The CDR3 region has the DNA TGCGCCAGCAGCCAACATATCAGGGACAATCAGCCCCAGCATTTT.

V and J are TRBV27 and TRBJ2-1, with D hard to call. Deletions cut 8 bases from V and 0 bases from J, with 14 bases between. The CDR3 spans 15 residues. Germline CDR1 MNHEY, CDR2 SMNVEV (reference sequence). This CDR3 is CASGARIPSYNEQFF. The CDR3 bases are TGTGCCAGCGGCGCCAGGATCCCCTCCTACAATGAGCAGTTCTTC.

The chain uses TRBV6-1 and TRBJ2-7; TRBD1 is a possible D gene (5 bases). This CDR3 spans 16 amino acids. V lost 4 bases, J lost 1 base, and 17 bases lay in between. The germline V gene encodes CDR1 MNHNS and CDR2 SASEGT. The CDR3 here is CASSARQGRASYEQYF. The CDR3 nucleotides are TGTGCCAGCAGTGCTCGCCAGGGCAGGGCTTCCTACGAGCAGTACTTC.

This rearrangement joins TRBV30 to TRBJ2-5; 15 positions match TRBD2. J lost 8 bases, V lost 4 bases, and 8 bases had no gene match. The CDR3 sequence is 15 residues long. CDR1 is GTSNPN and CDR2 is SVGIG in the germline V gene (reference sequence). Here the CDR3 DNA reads TGTGCCTGGACCCCCGGACTAGCGGGGGGGGGAACCCAGTACTTC. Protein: CAWTPGLAGGGTQYF.

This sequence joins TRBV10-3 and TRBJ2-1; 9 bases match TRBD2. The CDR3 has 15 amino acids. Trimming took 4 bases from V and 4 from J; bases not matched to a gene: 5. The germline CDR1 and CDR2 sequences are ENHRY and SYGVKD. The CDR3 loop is CAISAGLAPYNEQFF. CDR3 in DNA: TGTGCCATCAGTGCGGGACTAGCACCATACAATGAGCAGTTCTTC.

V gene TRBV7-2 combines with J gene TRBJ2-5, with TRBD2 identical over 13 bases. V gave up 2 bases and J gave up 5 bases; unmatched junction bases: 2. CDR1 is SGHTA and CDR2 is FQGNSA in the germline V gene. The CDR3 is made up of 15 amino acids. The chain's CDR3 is CASSLTSGGAETQYF. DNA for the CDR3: TGTGCCAGCAGCTTAACTAGCGGGGGGGCGGAGACCCAGTACTTC. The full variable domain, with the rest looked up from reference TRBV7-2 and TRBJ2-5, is GAGVSQSPSNKVTEKGKDVELRCDPISGHTALYWYRQSLGQGLEFLIYFQGNSAPDKSGLPSDRFSAERTGGSVSTLTIQRTQQEDSAVYLCASSLTSGGAETQYFGPGTRLLVL.

The CDR3 loop reads CASSQDVQRGGHEQYF. The CDR3 bases are TGTGCCAGCAGCCAAGATGTCCAGCGGGGGGGCCACGAGCAGTACTTC. The chain is built from TRBV4-2 and TRBJ2-7; TRBD2 matches at 10 bases. CDR1 and CDR2 from the germline V gene are LGHNA and YNFKEQ. This CDR3 region has 16 residues. V lost 0 bases and J lost 5; bases outside the gene matches: 7.

The CDR3 coding sequence is TGTGCCAGCAGGGAAAAAGAACCGGGACTAGCGGGGGGTCATGAGCAGTTCTTC. This codes for CASREKEPGLAGGHEQFF. The gene calls are TRBV6-1 and TRBJ2-1, with 15 bases that match TRBD2. CDR3 length: 18 amino acids. The V gene's germline CDR1 is MNHNS and CDR2 SASEGT. J was trimmed by 8 bases and V by 6 bases; bases with no gene match: 14.

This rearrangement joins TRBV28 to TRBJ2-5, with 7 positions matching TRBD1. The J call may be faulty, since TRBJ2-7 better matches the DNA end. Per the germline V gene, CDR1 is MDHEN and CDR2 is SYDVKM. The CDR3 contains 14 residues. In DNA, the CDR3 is TGTGCCAGCAGATCTGGGACAGTCCTACGCGAGCAGTACTTC. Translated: CASRSGTVLREQYF.